The 17 T cell receptor beta chains listed next were all sequenced from one sample in a study of shared clonotypes between healthy human individuals. Naivety among CD8 cells was defined by CD45RO negativity and positive CCR7 selection, thereby excluding terminally differentiated effector memory CD45RA+ cells. Only in-frame clones appear in the TCRdb table, and some are missing; sequencing was by immunoSEQ multiplex PCR. The data show about 2 million clones, with just under 95% seen just once and around 1.1% held by the top ten. Sample: naive CD8+ T cells sorted from blood. Receptors were obtained from a man between 18 and 35 years old in good health.

V gene TRBV27 combines with J gene TRBJ2-7; 8 bases align to TRBD1. The CDR3 covers 13 residues. Unmatched junction bases numbered 8, after V lost 10 bases and J lost 3 bases. CDR1 is MNHEY and CDR2 is SMNVEV in the germline V gene (reference sequence). CDR3 sequence reads: CATQDRDHYEQYF. The CDR3 DNA is TGTGCCACCCAGGACAGGGACCACTACGAGCAGTACTTC.

This clone is a singleton in its sample. The rearrangement joins TRBV30 to TRBJ1-1; 9 nucleotides align to TRBD1. Germline values: CDR1 GTSNPN, CDR2 SVGIG (reference sequence). V shed 8 bases and J 8 bases; nucleotides not matched to a gene: 9. CDR3 length: 12 residues. CDR3 amino acids: CAVARTGAEAFF. The CDR3 coding sequence is TGTGCCGTTGCCAGGACAGGGGCCGAAGCTTTCTTT.

This chain links TRBV6-5 with TRBJ2-2; 7 bases fit TRBD2. Per the germline V gene, CDR1 is MNHEY and CDR2 is SVGAGI. CDR3 length: 15 residues. Unmatched junction bases numbered 10, after V lost 6 bases and J lost 6 bases. The CDR3 spells CASSPSAGAPGELFF. As DNA, the CDR3 is TGTGCCAGCAGCCCCTCTGCGGGAGCCCCCGGGGAGCTGTTTTTT.

The chain uses TRBV28 and TRBJ1-4; possible D gene TRBD1, 6 bases. Per the germline V gene, CDR1 is MDHEN and CDR2 is SYDVKM. CDR3 length: 16 residues. V was shortened by 6 bases and J by 5 bases, with 19 bases between the two germline ends. Written as DNA, the CDR3 is TGTGCCAGCAGCCCGAGGGGGACGGGGGAAAATGAAAAACTGTTTTTT. This sequence encodes CASSPRGTGENEKLFF.

The genes are TRBV14 and TRBJ1-1; perhaps TRBD1 as D (6 bases). Germline-derived CDR1 and CDR2 are SGHDN and FVKESK. CDR3 length: 14 residues. Trimming shortened V by 1 base and J by 8 bases, and 14 bases separated the two germline ends. The CDR3 here is CASSQVTGKGEAFF. The DNA for the CDR3 is TGTGCCAGCAGCCAAGTCACAGGGAAGGGGGAAGCTTTCTTT.

CDR3 sequence reads: CASSLDRSFTYEQYF. CDR3 sequence (DNA): TGTGCCAGCAGCTTGGACAGGTCCTTTACCTACGAGCAGTACTTC. This chain connects TRBV11-2 to TRBJ2-7, with 7 bases matching TRBD1. V was clipped by 3 bases and J by 2 bases; unmatched bases: 7. Germline V gene data show CDR1 as SGHAT and CDR2 as FQNNGV. The CDR3 covers 15 residues.

V usage is TRBV28 and J usage is TRBJ2-7, with D uncertain. The V gene lost 0 bases and the J gene lost 1 base, with 10 bases spanning the gap. Germline-derived CDR1 and CDR2 are MDHEN and SYDVKM. This CDR3 contains 15 residues. This CDR3 reads CASSLWAGDSYEQYF. The CDR3 DNA follows: TGTGCCAGCAGTTTATGGGCAGGAGATTCCTACGAGCAGTACTTC.

The chain carries TRBV13 and TRBJ2-7, with 10 positions matching TRBD1. The CDR3 sequence is 15 residues long. Germline trimming cut 5 bases from V and 0 bases from J; bases unmatched to any gene: 4. The germline gives CDR1 PRHDT, CDR2 FYEKMQ (reference sequence). As DNA, the CDR3 is TGTGCCAGCAGCCCGGACAGGGGGAGCTCCTACGAGCAGTACTTC. Amino acids: CASSPDRGSSYEQYF.

This sequence joins TRBV30 and TRBJ2-7, with a possible D match to TRBD1 (6 bases). The CDR3 has 14 residues. CDR1 and CDR2 (germline): GTSNPN, SVGIG (reference sequence). Trimming pared 3 bases from V and 0 bases from J, leaving 12 bases between. The CDR3 protein is CAWRQGSLSYEQYF. DNA of the CDR3: TGTGCCTGGAGGCAGGGGTCCCTCTCCTACGAGCAGTACTTC.

J is TRBJ1-2 and V is TRBV30; D unclear. The CDR3 sequence is 13 residues long. The V end lost 3 bases, the J end lost 6 bases, and 14 bases lay between the germline ends. CDR1 GTSNPN and CDR2 SVGIG come from the germline V gene (reference sequence). The CDR3 nucleotides read TGTGCCTGGAGCGAAGCGGGTACGGATGGCTACACCTTC. Translation: CAWSEAGTDGYTF. Complete variable domain (other parts from reference TRBV30 and TRBJ1-2): SQTIHQWPATLVQPVGSPLSLECTVEGTSNPNLYWYRQAAGRGLQLLFYSVGIGQISSEVPQNLSASRPQDRQFILSSKKLLLSDSGFYLCAWSEAGTDGYTFGSGTRLTVV.

The chain couples TRBV6-5 to TRBJ2-3; D uncertain. Trimming took off 5 bases at V and 2 bases at J, with 8 bases between the two ends. The CDR3 has 13 residues. Per germline, CDR1 MNHEY and CDR2 SVGAGI. The CDR3 region is CASSPSYTDTQYF. The DNA of the CDR3 is TGTGCCAGCAGTCCCAGTTACACAGATACGCAGTATTTT.

Turning to this clone: Other DNA variants within this sample encode the same CDR3. J is TRBJ2-7 and V is TRBV5-1, with D perhaps matching TRBD1 (7 bases). The CDR3 length is 14 residues. Deletions cut 0 bases from V and 4 bases from J, with 11 bases between. Per the germline V gene, CDR1 is SGHRS and CDR2 is YFSETQ. The CDR3 bases are TGCGCCAGCAGCTTGGGACAGGGAGGTTACGAGCAGTACTTC. Amino acid sequence: CASSLGQGGYEQYF.

The genes are TRBV28 and TRBJ2-1; TRBD2 matches at 8 bases. Germline V gives CDR1 MDHEN, CDR2 SYDVKM. This CDR3 is 14 amino acids long. V dropped 6 bases and J dropped 8; count of bases not matched to a gene: 9. CDR3: CASSGLATPDEQFF. The CDR3 region has the DNA TGTGCCAGCAGCGGACTAGCCACCCCGGATGAGCAGTTCTTC.

This rearrangement joins TRBV6-5 to TRBJ1-6, with D uncertain. Trimming removed 5 bases at V and 5 bases at J, with 7 bases between. CDR3 size: 13 residues. Germline CDR1 reads MNHEY; CDR2 reads SVGAGI. The CDR3 loop is CASSPGDNSPLHF. The CDR3 DNA is TGTGCCAGCAGTCCCGGAGATAATTCACCCCTCCACTTT.

The chain joins TRBV5-1 to TRBJ2-7; 9 nucleotides match TRBD2. After removal of 0 bases from V and 5 bases from J, the junction contained 6 bases not matched to a gene. CDR3 length equals 15 residues. Germline lookup yields CDR1 SGHRS and CDR2 YFSETQ. The CDR3 coding sequence is TGCGCCAGCAGCTTGGCTGGGACTAGCAGGAACGAGCAGTACTTC. The encoded protein is CASSLAGTSRNEQYF.

This clone was detected once. Other DNA variants within this sample encode the same CDR3. The chain uses TRBV27 and TRBJ1-1; no definite D call. The germline V and J ends were trimmed by 0 bases and 0 bases, with 5 bases remaining between them. Germline V gives CDR1 MNHEY, CDR2 SMNVEV (reference sequence). The CDR3 loop spans 14 amino acids. CDR3 residues: CASSLSGMNTEAFF. The CDR3 DNA sequence: TGTGCCAGCAGTTTATCAGGAATGAACACTGAAGCTTTCTTT.

This clone was seen just once. This rearrangement joins TRBV27 to TRBJ1-1; D unresolved. In germline, CDR1 is MNHEY, CDR2 SMNVEV (reference sequence). This CDR3 comprises 13 residues. Trimming cost V 8 bases and J 5 bases, with 15 bases left between them. Here the CDR3 reads CASGMMRGTEAFF. The CDR3 nucleotides read TGTGCCAGCGGGATGATGAGAGGTACTGAAGCTTTCTTT.